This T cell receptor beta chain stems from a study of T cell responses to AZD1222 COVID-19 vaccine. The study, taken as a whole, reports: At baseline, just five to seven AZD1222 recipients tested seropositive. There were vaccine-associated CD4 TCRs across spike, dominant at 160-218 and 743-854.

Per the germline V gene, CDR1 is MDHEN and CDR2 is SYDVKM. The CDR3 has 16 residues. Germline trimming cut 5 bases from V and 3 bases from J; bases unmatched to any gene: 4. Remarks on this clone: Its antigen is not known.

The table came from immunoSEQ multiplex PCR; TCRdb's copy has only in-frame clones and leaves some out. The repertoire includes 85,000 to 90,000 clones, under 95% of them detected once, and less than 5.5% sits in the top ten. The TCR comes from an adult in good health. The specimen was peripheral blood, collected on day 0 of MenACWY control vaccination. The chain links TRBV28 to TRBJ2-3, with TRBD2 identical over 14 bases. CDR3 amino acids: CASSGTSGGGTDTQYF. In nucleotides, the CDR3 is TGTGCCAGCAGTGGGACTAGCGGGGGCGGGACAGATACGCAGTATTTT. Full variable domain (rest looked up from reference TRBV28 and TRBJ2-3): DVKVTQSSRYLVKRTGEKVFLECVQDMDHENMFWYRQDPGLGLRLIYFSYDVKMKEKGDIPEGYSVSREKKERFSLILESASTNQTSMYLCASSGTSGGGTDTQYFGPGTRLTVL.